The rows below give T cell receptor beta chains drawn from one sample of a study of OX40 agonist ivuxolimab in advanced cancers. Profiling relied on immunoSEQ multiplex PCR, and the TCRdb table lists in-frame clones only, not all of them. The sample records tens of thousands of clones, around 88% being singletons. Source: CD4+ or CD8+ T cells sorted from blood, taken in a trial of the OX40 agonist ivuxolimab. These receptors all come from an adult with an advanced solid tumor such as melanoma, head and neck, liver or kidney cancer. Each CDR3 is given without its conserved first and last residue.

v_gene: TRBV28; j_gene: TRBJ1-2; CDR3aa: ASSRPGPMYGYT
v_gene: TRBV4-1; j_gene: TRBJ2-7; CDR3aa: ASSQGGLAGGTYEQY
v_gene: TRBV30; j_gene: TRBJ1-5; CDR3aa: AWSPGTGLQPQH
v_gene: TRBV7-9; j_gene: TRBJ2-5; CDR3aa: ASSLVPGPTQETQY
v_gene: TRBV6-6; j_gene: TRBJ1-1; CDR3aa: ASRGQVNTEAF
v_gene: TRBV7-8; j_gene: TRBJ1-1; CDR3aa: ASNDPTEGNTEAF
v_gene: TRBV6-5; j_gene: TRBJ2-7; CDR3aa: ASSFGTSVEQY
v_gene: TRBV4-1; j_gene: TRBJ1-1; CDR3aa: ASTEQGSTEAF
v_gene: TRBV29-1; j_gene: TRBJ2-1; CDR3aa: SVTGARSSYNEQF
v_gene: TRBV10-3; j_gene: TRBJ2-2; CDR3aa: AISEGGGTGELF
v_gene: TRBV27; j_gene: TRBJ2-7; CDR3aa: ASSKTGVEQY